Presented here are 26 T cell receptor beta chains from one specimen sequenced in a study of long-term antiretroviral therapy in people with HIV. Sequencing relied on immunoSEQ assay v3.0, run at survey level. Method: immunoSEQ multiplex PCR; TCRdb's copy keeps in-frame clones and lacks some. The sample has about 22,000 clones, roughly 84% seen once; the top ten hold 4% to 5%. The specimen comprised unsorted PBMCs, sampled 1.3 years after starting antiretroviral therapy. Receptor source: a man aged 55 to 69 with HIV.

V gene TRBV30 combines with J gene TRBJ2-4; TRBD2 is a possible D gene (5 bases). Trimming stripped 0 bases from V and 5 bases from J, with 11 bases between. The CDR3 spans 14 residues. Germline CDR1 and CDR2: GTSNPN and SVGIG (reference sequence). CDR3 sequence (DNA): TGTGCCTGGAGTGTTTTTAGGACTGAAAACATTCAGTACTTC. This encodes CAWSVFRTENIQYF.

In this sample, this clone turned up a few times. The V gene is TRBV18, the J gene TRBJ1-1; D is unresolved. Trimming stripped 6 bases from V and 4 bases from J, with 6 bases between. The germline gives CDR1 KGHSH, CDR2 LQKENI. The CDR3 extends over 11 amino acids. For the CDR3, the DNA is TGTGCCAGCTCCTACGGCACTGAAGCTTTCTTT. Its protein product is CASSYGTEAFF.

V usage is TRBV9 and J usage is TRBJ2-3; D possibly uses TRBD1 or TRBD2 (5 bases each). This CDR3 is built from 17 residues. V was clipped by 3 bases and J by 0 bases, with 17 bases between them. CDR1 is SGDLS and CDR2 is YYNGEE in the germline V gene. The CDR3 DNA reads as TGTGCCAGCAGCGATCAGAGGGACCTCGCTAGCACAGATACGCAGTATTTT. Protein sequence: CASSDQRDLASTDTQYF.

The chain carries TRBV4-1 and TRBJ1-2; no reliable D call. Between the trimmed V and J ends, which lost 3 bases and 4 bases, there was a span of 12 bases. The CDR3 extends over 14 amino acids. CDR1 MGHRA and CDR2 YSYEKL come from the germline V gene. In nucleotides, the CDR3 is TGCGCCAGCAGCCAGTTACATCCGAGCTATGGCTACACCTTC. Protein: CASSQLHPSYGYTF.

The genes are TRBV5-1 and TRBJ1-2, with D possibly matching TRBD1 (5 bases). CDR1 and CDR2 (germline): SGHRS, YFSETQ. This CDR3 contains 14 residues. The V end was cut by 4 bases, the J end by 0 bases, with 10 bases between. CDR3 nucleotides: TGCGCCAGCAGCACTTCGACAGCTAACTATGGCTACACCTTC. This gives the protein CASSTSTANYGYTF.

This rearrangement joins TRBV18 to TRBJ2-4, with D uncertain. Trimming took 6 bases from V and 3 from J, leaving 9 bases between them. This CDR3 region has 13 residues. Germline V CDR1 and CDR2: KGHSH, LQKENI. The CDR3 nucleotides read TGTGCCAGCTCCCCCACGGACAAAAACATTCAGTACTTC. It is translated as CASSPTDKNIQYF.

The chain joins TRBV28 to TRBJ2-6; maybe TRBD1 (7 bases). Trimming took off 5 bases at V and 0 bases at J, with 17 bases between the two ends. Germline V lookup: CDR1 MDHEN, CDR2 SYDVKM. The CDR3 is made up of 18 amino acids. The CDR3: CASSQRQGLSSGANVLTF. The CDR3 bases are TGTGCCAGCAGTCAACGACAGGGACTCAGCTCTGGGGCCAACGTCCTGACTTTC.

The V gene is TRBV5-4, the J gene TRBJ2-7; D might be TRBD1 (11 bases). The CDR3 contains 18 residues. The germline V and J ends were trimmed by 5 bases and 3 bases, with 27 bases remaining between them. CDR1 and CDR2 from the germline V gene are SGHNT and YYREEE (reference sequence). The CDR3 reads CASRTGTGGPSGSYEQYF. The CDR3 coding sequence is TGTGCCAGCAGGACGGGGACAGGGGGACCTAGCGGGAGCTACGAGCAGTACTTC.

V usage is TRBV30 and J usage is TRBJ2-7; 10 bases align to TRBD1. Germline CDR1 is GTSNPN and CDR2 is SVGIG (reference sequence). The CDR3 extends over 12 amino acids. J gave up 2 bases and V 8 bases, and 3 bases lay outside the gene matches. The CDR3 here is CAGGTGAYEQYF. The CDR3 DNA follows: TGTGCCGGGGGGACAGGGGCCTACGAGCAGTACTTC.

The CDR3 reads CASSMTGRGSYEQYF. DNA for the CDR3: TGTGCCAGCAGCATGACAGGGAGAGGCTCCTACGAGCAGTACTTC. The chain has TRBV5-6 and TRBJ2-7; 7 bases are shared with TRBD1. V was pared by 4 bases and J by 0 bases, with 7 bases of the junction left unmatched. Germline loops: CDR1 SGHDT, CDR2 YYEEEE. The CDR3 totals 15 residues. The full variable domain, in which reference TRBV5-6 and TRBJ2-7 provide the parts outside the CDR3, is DAGVTQSPTHLIKTRGQQVTLRCSPKSGHDTVSWYQQALGQGPQFIFQYYEEEERQRGNFPDRFSGHQFPNYSSELNVNALLLGDSALYLCASSMTGRGSYEQYFGPGTRLTVT.

The genes are TRBV5-1 and TRBJ1-2; 9 nucleotides align to TRBD1. Germline CDR1 reads SGHRS; CDR2 reads YFSETQ. The V gene end was trimmed by 2 bases and the J gene end by 5 bases; junction bases not matched to a gene: 10. This CDR3 is 16 amino acids long. In DNA form, the CDR3 reads TGCGCCAGCAGCTTCTCCAGGACAGGGGCAGGATATGGCTACACCTTC. Translation: CASSFSRTGAGYGYTF.

The chain couples TRBV14 to TRBJ2-7; D might be TRBD1 or TRBD2, each matching 6 bases. V was clipped by 0 bases and J by 1 base, with 13 bases between them. Germline V lookup: CDR1 SGHDN, CDR2 FVKESK. The CDR3 totals 16 residues. The CDR3 is CASSQDHGGNSYEQYF. In nucleotides, the CDR3 is TGTGCCAGCAGCCAAGATCACGGGGGCAATTCCTACGAGCAGTACTTC.

The V and J genes are TRBV18 and TRBJ1-5, with 9 bases matching TRBD1. The V and J ends lost 2 bases and 6 bases, in that order; junction bases with no gene match: 5. Germline V gene lookup returns CDR1 KGHSH and CDR2 LQKENI. This CDR3 has 15 residues. The CDR3 nucleotides read TGTGCCAGCTCACCAAACAGGGGGCTCGGTCAGCCCCAGCATTTT. It yields the protein CASSPNRGLGQPQHF.

The CDR3 region is CASTNTGVMNTEAFF. CDR3 bases: TGTGCCAGCACCAATACTGGGGTAATGAACACTGAAGCTTTCTTT. V is TRBV6-5 and J is TRBJ1-1; no clear D gene. CDR1 is MNHEY, CDR2 SVGAGI, per germline. The CDR3 sequence is 15 residues long. Trimming took 7 bases from V and 0 from J, leaving 15 bases between them.

This sequence joins TRBV5-6 and TRBJ2-1, with D maybe TRBD1 (6 bases). The CDR3 runs to 16 residues. Trimming pared 1 base from V and 2 bases from J, leaving 13 bases between. Germline V gene data show CDR1 as SGHDT and CDR2 as YYEEEE. DNA for the CDR3: TGTGCCAGCAGCTTGACAGGGAATTCAGCCTACAATGAGCAGTTCTTC. It encodes CASSLTGNSAYNEQFF.

This chain links TRBV5-1 with TRBJ2-2; D remains ambiguous. The V and J ends lost 1 base and 2 bases respectively, with 0 bases between them. The CDR3 runs to 12 residues. Germline-derived CDR1 and CDR2 are SGHRS and YFSETQ. The CDR3, as DNA: TGCGCCAGCAGCTTGAACACCGGGGAGCTGTTTTTT. Translation gives CASSLNTGELFF.

The genes are TRBV27 and TRBJ2-7, with TRBD2 matching over 11 bases. Losses at the gene ends were 3 bases for V and 1 base for J; bases not matched to a gene: 5. Germline V gene lookup returns CDR1 MNHEY and CDR2 SMNVEV (reference sequence). The CDR3 totals 16 residues. The CDR3 loop reads CASSLLAGGGSYEQYF. Here the CDR3 DNA reads TGTGCCAGCAGTTTGCTAGCGGGGGGCGGGTCCTACGAGCAGTACTTC.

The rearrangement uses TRBV19 and TRBJ2-7; D gene ambiguous. Germline V CDR1 and CDR2: LNHDA, SQIVND (reference sequence). V was clipped by 1 base and J by 4 bases, with 2 bases between them. This CDR3 region has 11 residues. CDR3 region: CASSIGYEQYF. CDR3 bases: TGTGCCAGTAGTATAGGATACGAGCAGTACTTC.

The J gene is TRBJ1-1, the V gene TRBV2; D remains unclear. CDR1 and CDR2 from the germline V gene are SNHLY and FYNNEI. The ends were cut back, 7 bases at V and 1 base at J, with 13 bases in the middle. This CDR3 has 14 residues. The CDR3 spells CASNIFSRNTEAFF. Here the CDR3 DNA reads TGTGCCAGCAATATCTTCTCCCGGAACACTGAAGCTTTCTTT.

The chain recombines TRBV7-9 with TRBJ2-3, with D tentatively TRBD2 (5 bases). The CDR3 sequence is 15 residues long. Trimming cost V 2 bases and J 1 base, with 10 bases left between them. Germline CDR1 and CDR2: SEHNR and FQNEAQ (reference sequence). CDR3 residues: CASSLRRLGTDTQYF. DNA for the CDR3: TGTGCCAGCAGCTTACGGAGGCTGGGCACAGATACGCAGTATTTT.

J is TRBJ2-3 and V is TRBV4-2, with D perhaps TRBD2 (5 bases). CDR3 length: 14 residues. The germline V gene encodes CDR1 LGHNA and CDR2 YNFKEQ. V lost 0 bases and J 5 bases, leaving 9 bases between the germline ends. The DNA for the CDR3 is TGTGCCAGCAGCCAAGAGGTCGGGAAAGATACGCAGTATTTT. Its protein is CASSQEVGKDTQYF.

The chain links TRBV7-3 to TRBJ2-1, with 8 nucleotides matching TRBD2. CDR3 length: 16 amino acids. The trim removed 2 bases at V and 4 bases at J, leaving 7 bases unmatched. The germline V gene encodes CDR1 SGHTA and CDR2 FQGTGA. The CDR3 nucleotides are TGTGCCAGCAGCTTACTAGCGGGTGCTCTTTACAATGAGCAGTTCTTC. It yields the protein CASSLLAGALYNEQFF.

V is TRBV25-1 and J is TRBJ1-2; D unclear. The V and J ends lost 1 base and 8 bases respectively, with 17 bases between them. CDR3 length: 15 residues. Germline V gives CDR1 MGHDK, CDR2 SYGVNS. In DNA form, the CDR3 reads TGTGCCAGCAGTGAATCGGGCAGTGGCTTGGGAGGCTACACCTTC. Encoded protein: CASSESGSGLGGYTF.

V gene TRBV7-9 combines with J gene TRBJ1-1, with D uncertain. The V gene's germline CDR1 is SEHNR and CDR2 FQNEAQ (reference sequence). The CDR3 covers 12 residues. Trimming removed 10 bases from V and 6 bases from J, with 15 bases in between. CDR3 coding DNA: TGTGCCATAAGGCCTTCGGAGGCTGAAGCTTTCTTT. This codes for CAIRPSEAEAFF.

The V and J genes are TRBV5-1 and TRBJ1-2; D perhaps matches TRBD1 (5 bases). Trimming cost V 5 bases and J 8 bases, with 19 bases left between them. The germline gives CDR1 SGHRS, CDR2 YFSETQ. CDR3 length: 14 residues. The CDR3 sequence: CASRETGFEGGYTF. Here the CDR3 DNA reads TGCGCCAGCAGGGAGACGGGCTTCGAGGGGGGCTACACCTTC. Filled out from reference TRBV5-1 and TRBJ1-2, the complete variable domain reads KAGVTQTPRYLIKTRGQQVTLSCSPISGHRSVSWYQQTPGQGLQFLFEYFSETQRNKGNFPGRFSGRQFSNSRSEMNVSTLELGDSALYLCASRETGFEGGYTFGSGTRLTVV.

V is TRBV10-1 and J is TRBJ2-3; either TRBD1 or TRBD2 may supply D (5 bases each). The length of the CDR3 is 12 residues. Germline CDR1 reads WNHNN; CDR2 reads SYGVQD (reference sequence). V was clipped by 10 bases and J by 5 bases, with 13 bases between them. The CDR3 here is CATGTLGDTQYF. CDR3 nucleotides: TGCGCCACCGGGACCTTAGGAGATACGCAGTATTTT.